The sequence of this T cell receptor beta chain was determined in a study of CD8 T cells in Susac syndrome. V lost 6 bases and J 2 bases, leaving 13 bases between the germline ends. CDR1 is SQVTM, CDR2 ANQGSEA, per germline. This CDR3 contains 13 residues. TCR beta from blood CD8+ and CD4+ T cells was sequenced. After extraction with the RNeasy kit, roughly 0.5 to 1 ug of the RNA was reverse transcribed using random hexamers. TCRdb itself ran the immunoSEQ multiplex PCR reads through MiXCR, one entry per CDR3 protein. The repertoire holds some 120,000 distinct CDR3 sequences, with roughly 95% as singletons.

The TCR was taken from a human donor in good health. Sequences were obtained from CD4+ T cells from PBMCs. The gene calls are TRBV29-1 and TRBJ1-1, with D possibly TRBD1 on 5 matching bases. CDR3 sequence (DNA): TGCAGCGTCAGCCGGGACCTCAACACTGAAGCTTTCTTT. It is translated as CSVSRDLNTEAFF.